This T cell receptor beta chain was recorded in a study of early T cells in non-severe SARS-CoV-2 infection. Study as a whole: Sequenced material consisted of bulk RNA (from unsorted whole blood), and chains were unpaired. Findings and caveats of the study: VDJdb matching skewed toward anti-spike CD8 responses, missing private and CD4 specificities.

This clonotype has more than one count but fewer than ten. Its specificity is unknown. V lost 3 bases and J 4 bases, leaving 12 bases between the germline ends. This CDR3 is built from 13 residues. The V gene's germline CDR1 is GTSNPN and CDR2 SVGIG (reference sequence). Individual cDNA molecules were tagged with unique molecular identifiers. TCRdb passed the 5' RACE reads through MiXCR, listing each CDR3 protein once. The top ten hold approximately 5% of the sample, which has tens of thousands of distinct CDR3 sequences, over 9.5% seen once. This material consisted of whole blood, taken at baseline. The chain combines TRBV30 with TRBJ1-1; D gene uncertain. The TCR was taken from an adult who was a healthcare worker with PCR-confirmed SARS-CoV-2 infection or an uninfected control (not recorded which). The chain's CDR3 is CAWSGRRGTEAFF. In DNA, the CDR3 is TGTGCCTGGAGCGGACGCCGGGGCACTGAAGCTTTCTTT.